This TCR beta chain was captured in a study of blood T cell repertoires in COVID-19. At the level of the study: The origin of the acute and convalescent COVID-19 samples was the United States, Italy and Spain. T cells, B-cell-depleted T cells, or PBMCs supplied cDNA or gDNA.

Original data processing: Amplifying reference gene primers gave estimates of nucleated cell counts. Profiled with immunoSEQ multiplex PCR; TCRdb holds only in-frame clones, not every one. V and J calls and clone size are copied from that table; D and trimming were computed from the DNA. Counted here are roughly 250,000 clones, around 90% occurring once; the ten biggest clones make up about 0.8%. The receptor was isolated from a woman aged 25 to 39 with acute or convalescent COVID-19. Source material: peripheral blood.

The CDR3 loop reads CASSHLDRDSGYEQYF. The CDR3, as DNA: TGTGCCAGCAGCCACCTCGACCGGGACTCCGGCTACGAGCAGTACTTC. This sequence joins TRBV4-2 and TRBJ2-7; D may be TRBD2 (6 bases). Germline CDR1 reads LGHNA; CDR2 reads YNFKEQ. This CDR3 is built from 16 residues. Trimming pared 3 bases from V and 3 bases from J, leaving 18 bases between.